Shown below are 2 T cell receptor beta chains from a single sample sequenced in a study of post-analysis software for immune sequencing data. Study results and caveats: A few TRBV segments occurring more often in patients than controls included TRBV5-6, TRBV5-1 and TRBV20-1.

Antigens for these TCRs are unknown. Unique molecular identifiers were carried by the TCR beta cDNA libraries. In TCRdb, the PCR reads were re-called with MiXCR into one record per CDR3 protein. The sample includes hundreds of thousands of distinct CDR3 sequences, 25% to 30% seen only once; the top ten take around 0.55%. The material sequenced was blood. The source is a girl under 18 with multiple sclerosis.

This clonotype was seen just once. The V gene is TRBV5-6, the J gene TRBJ1-4, with 9 nucleotides matching TRBD1. J lost 8 bases, V lost 4 bases, and 9 bases had no gene match. CDR1 is SGHDT, CDR2 YYEEEE, per germline. The length of the CDR3 is 15 residues. Here the CDR3 reads CASSLGQGEREKLFF. The CDR3 DNA is TGTGCCAGCAGCCTGGGACAGGGTGAGAGAGAAAAACTGTTTTTT.

The V gene is TRBV10-3, the J gene TRBJ2-1, with D possibly called TRBD1 or TRBD2 (5 bases each). The CDR3 spans 13 residues. Trimming removed 11 bases from V and 5 bases from J, with 16 bases in between. The germline CDR1 and CDR2 sequences are ENHRY and SYGVKD. The CDR3, as DNA: TGTGCCCTCGGGGCTAGCCTTAACAATGAGCAGTTCTTC. Residues: CALGASLNNEQFF.